A single sample is the source of the 26 T cell receptor beta chains below, sequenced in a study of blood T cell repertoires in COVID-19. Using immunoSEQ multiplex PCR, the repertoire was profiled, and TCRdb retains in-frame clones only, with some absent. The table has roughly 350,000 clones, over 75% seen once. Sequenced material: peripheral blood. The receptors shown here come from a woman under 40 with COVID-19, enrolled during active disease.

The sample holds a few counts of this clone. The chain couples TRBV7-9 to TRBJ1-2, with no clear D. CDR1 and CDR2 (germline): SEHNR, FQNEAQ (reference sequence). V lost 4 bases, J lost 5 bases, and 5 bases lay in between. The CDR3 totals 11 residues. CDR3 coding DNA: TGTGCCAGCAGCTCCGAGTATGGCTACACCTTC. This translates into CASSSEYGYTF. Full variable domain (remainder filled in from reference TRBV7-9 and TRBJ1-2): DTGVSQNPRHKITKRGQNVTFRCDPISEHNRLYWYRQTLGQGPEFLTYFQNEAQLEKSRLLSDRFSAERPKGSFSTLEIQRTEQGDSAMYLCASSSEYGYTFGSGTRLTVV.

The chain uses TRBV7-3 and TRBJ2-6; D gene ambiguous. This CDR3 is built from 15 residues. The germline gives CDR1 SGHTA, CDR2 FQGTGA. Trimming removed 5 bases from V and 0 bases from J, with 8 bases in between. This CDR3 reads CASSPTSSGANVLTF. Written as DNA, the CDR3 is TGTGCCAGCAGCCCAACGAGCTCTGGGGCCAACGTCCTGACTTTC.

The V call is TRBV7-9, the J call TRBJ2-2; tentatively, D is TRBD2 (6 bases). The germline CDR1 and CDR2 sequences are SEHNR and FQNEAQ (reference sequence). The CDR3 covers 17 residues. The ends were cut back, 5 bases at V and 6 bases at J, with 22 bases in the middle. This CDR3 reads CASSPSVLARESGELFF. The DNA of the CDR3 is TGTGCCAGCAGCCCAAGTGTCCTAGCGAGAGAGTCCGGGGAGCTGTTTTTT.

This clone was seen a single time. This chain uses TRBV19 with TRBJ1-1; D unresolved. V lost 3 bases and J 3 bases, leaving 14 bases between the germline ends. The CDR3 is made up of 15 amino acids. Germline V lookup: CDR1 LNHDA, CDR2 SQIVND (reference sequence). CDR3 in amino acids: CASSILPGKDTEAFF. The CDR3 DNA sequence: TGTGCCAGTAGTATCCTACCAGGTAAGGACACTGAAGCTTTCTTT.

This rearrangement joins TRBV7-3 to TRBJ1-1, with D possibly matching TRBD1 (6 bases). CDR1 is SGHTA and CDR2 is FQGTGA in the germline V gene. The V end was cut by 2 bases, the J end by 1 base, with 17 bases between. CDR3 length: 17 residues. The CDR3: CASSLRGGASRNTEAFF. In nucleotides, the CDR3 is TGTGCCAGCAGCTTACGGGGGGGCGCTTCTCGGAACACTGAAGCTTTCTTT.

V is TRBV11-2 and J is TRBJ1-1; TRBD1 matches at 8 bases. The CDR3 contains 15 residues. The germline gives CDR1 SGHAT, CDR2 FQNNGV. The junction had 5 bases not matched to a gene; V was cut back by 1 base and J by 4 bases. This CDR3 is CASSLVTGGGTEAFF. The CDR3 nucleotides read TGTGCCAGCAGCTTAGTTACAGGGGGGGGCACTGAAGCTTTCTTT.

V gene TRBV5-5 combines with J gene TRBJ2-7; 9 nucleotides line up with TRBD2. Germline V gene data show CDR1 as SGHKS and CDR2 as YYEKEE (reference sequence). Trimming at V came to 1 base and at J to 6 bases, leaving 8 bases not matched to a gene. The CDR3 contains 15 residues. The CDR3 region is CASSLYGGRAGEQYF. The DNA of the CDR3 is TGTGCCAGCAGCTTGTATGGCGGGAGGGCCGGCGAGCAGTACTTC.

The gene calls are TRBV28 and TRBJ2-1; 10 bases line up with TRBD2. The CDR3 runs 14 residues. With 6 bases clipped from V and 6 bases from J, the junction kept 5 bases outside the gene matches. Germline lookup yields CDR1 MDHEN and CDR2 SYDVKM. The CDR3 is CASREREGRNEQFF. As DNA, the CDR3 is TGTGCCAGCAGAGAGCGGGAGGGCCGCAATGAGCAGTTCTTC.

The chain employs TRBV9 and TRBJ1-1; D is possibly TRBD1 (5 bases). Trimming removed 4 bases from V and 1 base from J, with 14 bases in between. CDR1 is SGDLS and CDR2 is YYNGEE in the germline V gene. The CDR3 extends over 15 amino acids. The CDR3 protein is CASSPRTTGNTEAFF. The CDR3 region has the DNA TGTGCCAGCAGCCCCCGGACAACAGGGAACACTGAAGCTTTCTTT.

This clone was detected only once. V is TRBV7-2 and J is TRBJ1-2, with a weak D call TRBD1 (6 bases). V gave up 6 bases and J gave up 2 bases, with 13 bases separating them. There are 14 residues in the CDR3. CDR1 is SGHTA, CDR2 FQGNSA, per germline. The CDR3 loop reads CASSPMTGNYGYTF. Here the CDR3 DNA reads TGTGCCAGCAGTCCTATGACAGGCAACTATGGCTACACCTTC.

The chain is built from TRBV15 and TRBJ1-1; D remains unclear. Germline CDR1 and CDR2: LNHNV and YYDKDF (reference sequence). The CDR3 consists of 16 residues. Trimming took off 2 bases at V and 3 bases at J, with 16 bases between the two ends. The CDR3: CATSRRSGHWDTEAFF. The CDR3 region has the DNA TGTGCCACCAGCAGAAGATCGGGTCATTGGGACACTGAAGCTTTCTTT.

The chain uses TRBV18 and TRBJ2-1; 10 bases are shared with TRBD2. Per the germline V gene, CDR1 is KGHSH and CDR2 is LQKENI. This CDR3 has 15 residues. Trimming removed 5 bases from V and 10 bases from J; junction bases left unmatched: 11. CDR3 sequence: CASSTSGRAKGEQFF. The CDR3 region has the DNA TGTGCCAGCTCAACAAGCGGGAGGGCGAAAGGGGAGCAGTTCTTC.

The genes are TRBV28 and TRBJ1-1; 8 bases map to TRBD1. CDR3 length equals 14 residues. With V trimmed by 5 bases and J by 6 bases, 8 bases remained unmatched. CDR1 MDHEN and CDR2 SYDVKM come from the germline V gene. CDR3 protein: CASSPGTGFSEAFF. CDR3 coding DNA: TGTGCCAGCAGTCCCGGGACAGGTTTCTCTGAAGCTTTCTTT.

This clone was picked up a small number of times. The gene calls are TRBV6-5 and TRBJ2-7, with D perhaps matching TRBD2 (6 bases). The CDR3 loop spans 14 amino acids. The V and J ends lost 0 bases and 5 bases respectively, with 11 bases between them. Germline V gene lookup returns CDR1 MNHEY and CDR2 SVGAGI. The CDR3 region has the DNA TGTGCCAGCAGTTACTCGGAGGGACGGGACGAGCAGTACTTC. This codes for CASSYSEGRDEQYF.

The chain recombines TRBV6-1 with TRBJ2-7, with D unresolved. The V gene's germline CDR1 is MNHNS and CDR2 SASEGT. The CDR3 loop spans 11 amino acids. Between the trimmed V and J ends, which lost 2 bases and 3 bases, there was a span of 2 bases. The CDR3, as DNA: TGTGCCAGCAGTGAACACTACGAGCAGTACTTC. This encodes CASSEHYEQYF.

This clone was seen once. This sequence joins TRBV19 and TRBJ2-3, with D possibly TRBD1 on 6 matching bases. The length of the CDR3 is 15 residues. V was trimmed by 6 bases and J by 2 bases, leaving 15 bases between them. Germline lookup yields CDR1 LNHDA and CDR2 SQIVND (reference sequence). The CDR3 spells CASSKLGGFTDTQYF. DNA of the CDR3: TGTGCCAGTAGCAAACTAGGGGGATTCACAGATACGCAGTATTTT. Based on the CDR3 plus reference TRBV19 and TRBJ2-3, the full variable domain is DGGITQSPKYLFRKEGQNVTLSCEQNLNHDAMYWYRQDPGQGLRLIYYSQIVNDFQKGDIAEGYSVSREKKESFPLTVTSAQKNPTAFYLCASSKLGGFTDTQYFGPGTRLTVL.

This chain connects TRBV4-2 to TRBJ2-1; no clear D gene. Germline V lookup: CDR1 LGHNA, CDR2 YNFKEQ. Trimming took off 8 bases at V and 0 bases at J, with 11 bases between the two ends. The CDR3 contains 14 residues. CDR3 sequence: CASGSRGSYNEQFF. CDR3 nucleotide sequence: TGTGCCAGCGGCTCGAGAGGCTCCTACAATGAGCAGTTCTTC.

This chain uses TRBV5-5 with TRBJ2-7, with a possible D match to TRBD2 (6 bases). Trimming took off 2 bases at V and 0 bases at J, with 12 bases between the two ends. This CDR3 has 15 residues. The V gene's germline CDR1 is SGHKS and CDR2 YYEKEE (reference sequence). This CDR3 is CASSLGLAFSYEQYF. In DNA form, the CDR3 reads TGTGCCAGCAGCTTAGGCCTAGCGTTCTCCTACGAGCAGTACTTC.

As concerns this clone: At one end the junction does not follow the germline gene, possibly because of a read error. This chain links TRBV7-7 with TRBJ2-2; no clear D. The CDR3 is made up of 15 amino acids. The germline V gene has CDR1 SSHAT and CDR2 FNYEAQ (reference sequence). This CDR3 reads CASSLGVANTGELFF. The CDR3 nucleotides are TGTGCTAGCAGCTTAGGTGTAGCCAACACCGGGGAGCTGTTTTTT.

Of note for this clone: Other nucleotide sequences from this sample produce the same CDR3. The V and J genes are TRBV6-2 or TRBV6-3 and TRBJ2-7; D gene uncertain. Between the trimmed V and J ends, which lost 6 bases and 3 bases, there was a span of 6 bases. Germline CDR1 reads MNHEY; CDR2 reads SVGEGT. The length of the CDR3 is 11 residues. The CDR3 spells CASSFSYEQYF. The CDR3 nucleotides are TGTGCCAGCAGCTTCAGCTACGAGCAGTACTTC.

Details on this clone: Relative to the germline gene, one junction end is altered; a read error may explain this. The rearrangement links TRBV5-1 to TRBJ2-2; the D gene is possibly TRBD2 (5 bases). Looked up from germline, CDR1 is SGHRS and CDR2 is YFSETQ. CDR3 size: 15 residues. This CDR3 reads CASSPTTGNPGELFF. The DNA for the CDR3 is TGCGCCAGCAGCCCCACGACGGGGAACCCCGGGGAGCTGTTTTTT.

V usage is TRBV24-1 and J usage is TRBJ2-3, with 12 bases identical to TRBD2. From germline, CDR1 is KGHDR and CDR2 SFDVKD. The CDR3 length is 17 residues. V trimming: 3 bases; J trimming: 4 bases; junction bases outside the gene matches: 7. The CDR3, as DNA: TGTGCCACCAGTGATCCACGGACTAGCGGGAACTCAGATACGCAGTATTTT. Residues: CATSDPRTSGNSDTQYF.

The V and J genes are TRBV10-1 and TRBJ2-1; D is ambiguous. Germline CDR1 and CDR2: WNHNN and SYGVQD (reference sequence). Trimming cost V 6 bases and J 6 bases, with 12 bases left between them. This CDR3 is 13 amino acids long. DNA for the CDR3: TGCGCCAGCAGCCCCACCATGAGCAATGAGCAGTTCTTC. It is translated as CASSPTMSNEQFF.

V and J are TRBV3-1 (or the pseudogene TRBV3-2) and TRBJ1-1, with D unclear. Germline CDR1 reads LGHDT; CDR2 reads YNNKEL (reference sequence). Trimming took 0 bases from V and 4 from J, leaving 6 bases between them. This CDR3 region has 13 residues. The DNA of the CDR3 is TGTGCCAGCAGCCAAGATCTAGGCACTGAAGCTTTCTTT. Translating gives CASSQDLGTEAFF.

This clone was observed a few times. This chain connects TRBV25-1 to TRBJ1-2; D unresolved. The germline CDR1 and CDR2 sequences are MGHDK and SYGVNS. The CDR3 consists of 15 residues. The V and J ends lost 5 bases and 4 bases respectively, with 17 bases between them. CDR3 region: CASSNSGRTIYGYTF. In nucleotides, the CDR3 is TGTGCCAGCAGTAACAGTGGAAGGACTATCTATGGCTACACCTTC.

The chain joins TRBV5-1 to TRBJ2-1, with TRBD2 matching 16 bases. The germline V gene has CDR1 SGHRS and CDR2 YFSETQ. This CDR3 comprises 15 residues. J gave up 10 bases and V 0 bases, and 1 base lay outside the gene matches. The CDR3 sequence: CASSLVGLAGGEQFF. Written as DNA, the CDR3 is TGCGCCAGCAGCTTGGTGGGACTAGCGGGAGGGGAGCAGTTCTTC.